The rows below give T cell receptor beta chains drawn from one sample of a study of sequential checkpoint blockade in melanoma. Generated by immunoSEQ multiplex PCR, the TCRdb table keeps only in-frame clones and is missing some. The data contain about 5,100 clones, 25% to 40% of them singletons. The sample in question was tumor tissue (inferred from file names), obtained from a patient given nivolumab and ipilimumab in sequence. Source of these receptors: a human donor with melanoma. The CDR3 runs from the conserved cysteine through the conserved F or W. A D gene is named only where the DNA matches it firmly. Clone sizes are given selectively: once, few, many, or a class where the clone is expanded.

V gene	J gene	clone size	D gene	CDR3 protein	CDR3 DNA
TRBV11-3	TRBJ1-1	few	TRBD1	CASSLGAGGTTEAFF	TGTGCCAGCAGCTTAGGCGCAGGGGGTACCACTGAAGCTTTCTTT
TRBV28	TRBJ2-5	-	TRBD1	CASSSGQGTVKTQYF	TGTGCCAGCAGTTCAGGACAGGGGACGGTCAAGACCCAGTACTTC
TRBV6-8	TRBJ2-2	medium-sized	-	CAIRQDVANTGELFF	TGTGCCATCAGACAGGACGTCGCGAACACCGGGGAGCTGTTTTTT
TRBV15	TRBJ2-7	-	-	CASSPPLGSGYEQYF	TGTGCCAGCAGCCCCCCATTAGGTAGCGGCTACGAGCAGTACTTC
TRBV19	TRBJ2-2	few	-	CASSIRWGTGELFF	TGTGCCAGTAGTATTAGGTGGGGGACCGGGGAGCTGTTTTTT
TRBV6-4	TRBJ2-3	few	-	CASSPLTSADTQYF	TGTGCCAGCAGTCCCCTGACTAGTGCAGATACGCAGTATTTT
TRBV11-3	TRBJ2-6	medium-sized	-	CASADTFSGANVLTF	TGTGCCAGCGCCGACACATTCTCTGGGGCCAACGTCCTGACTTTC
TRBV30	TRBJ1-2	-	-	CAWSAGLLTNYGYTF	TGTGCCTGGAGCGCAGGCCTTCTAACTAACTATGGCTACACCTTC
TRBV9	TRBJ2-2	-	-	CASSVGNGLALNTGELFF	TGTGCCAGCAGCGTAGGCAATGGGTTGGCCTTGAACACCGGGGAGCTGTTTTTT
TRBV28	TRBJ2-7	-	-	CASSPPVVDEQYF	TGTGCCAGCAGTCCTCCGGTGGTTGACGAGCAGTACTTC
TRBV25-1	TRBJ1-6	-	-	CASSEGNNSPLHF	TGTGCCAGCAGTGAGGGTAATAATTCACCCCTCCACTTT
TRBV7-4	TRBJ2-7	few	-	CASSEFGVAYEQYF	TGTGCCAGCAGTGAATTTGGGGTAGCCTACGAGCAGTACTTC
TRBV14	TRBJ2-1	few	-	CASSQGGPGVLYNEQFF	TGTGCCAGCAGCCAGGGCGGTCCGGGGGTGCTCTACAATGAGCAGTTCTTC
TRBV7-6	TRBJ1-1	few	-	CASSSGGVFSGAFF	TGTGCCAGCAGCTCTGGGGGGGTTTTCTCGGGAGCTTTCTTT
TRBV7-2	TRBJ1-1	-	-	CASSARLNTEAFF	TGTGCCAGCAGCGCCCGGCTGAACACTGAAGCTTTCTTT
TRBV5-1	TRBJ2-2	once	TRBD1	CASSTTGTNTGELFF	TGCGCCAGTTCTACGACAGGGACGAACACCGGGGAGCTGTTTTTT
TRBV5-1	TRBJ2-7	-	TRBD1	CASSLPRQGDVFDEQYF	TGCGCCAGCAGCTTACCGAGACAGGGAGACGTGTTTGACGAGCAGTACTTC
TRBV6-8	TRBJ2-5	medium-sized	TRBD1	CASSPSQGVGETQYF	TGTGCCAGCAGCCCCTCTCAGGGGGTCGGCGAGACCCAGTACTTC
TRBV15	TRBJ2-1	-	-	CATSRTTGLYNEQFF	TGTGCCACCAGCAGAACCACCGGACTCTACAATGAGCAGTTCTTC
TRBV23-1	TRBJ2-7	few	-	CASSLGRAAYEQYF	TGCGCCAGCAGCTTGGGCAGGGCGGCCTACGAGCAGTACTTC
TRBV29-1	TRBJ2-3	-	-	CSVQQTRNTDTQYF	TGCAGCGTTCAACAGACAAGAAACACAGATACGCAGTATTTT
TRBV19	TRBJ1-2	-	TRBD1	CASSTTPTGQGASYGYTF	TGTGCCAGTAGTACTACACCTACCGGACAGGGCGCTAGCTATGGCTACACCTTC
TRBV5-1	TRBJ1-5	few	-	CASSPGVGSGQPQHF	TGCGCCAGCAGCCCCGGAGTGGGGTCTGGTCAGCCCCAGCATTTT
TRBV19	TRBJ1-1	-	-	CASSIDPPRTGNTEAFF	TGTGCCAGTAGTATAGATCCCCCGAGGACGGGGAACACTGAAGCTTTCTTT
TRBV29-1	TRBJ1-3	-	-	CSVEGGFGNTIYF	TGCAGCGTTGAAGGGGGCTTCGGAAACACCATATATTTT
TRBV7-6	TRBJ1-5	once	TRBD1	CASRRGQGGYSNQPQHF	TGTGCCAGCAGACGCGGACAGGGAGGTTATAGCAATCAGCCCCAGCATTTT
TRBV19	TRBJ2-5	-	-	CASGGLVWDQETQYF	TGTGCCAGTGGGGGCCTAGTGTGGGACCAAGAGACCCAGTACTTC
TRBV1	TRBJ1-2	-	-	CASSPGFGYGYTF	TGCGCCAGCAGCCCAGGGTTTGGCTATGGCTACACCTTC
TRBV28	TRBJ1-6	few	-	CASSSGTPNSPLHF	TGTGCCAGCAGTTCCGGGACACCTAATTCACCCCTCCACTTT
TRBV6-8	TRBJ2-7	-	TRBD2	CASGPGTSGGPRNEQYF	TGTGCCAGCGGCCCCGGGACTAGCGGGGGGCCTCGTAACGAGCAGTACTTC
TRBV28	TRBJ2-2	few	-	CASSLGYTGELFF	TGTGCCAGCAGTTTAGGGTACACCGGGGAGCTGTTTTTT
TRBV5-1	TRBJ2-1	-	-	CASSLYDRTPYNEQFF	TGCGCCAGCAGCTTGTATGATCGGACCCCTTACAATGAGCAGTTCTTC
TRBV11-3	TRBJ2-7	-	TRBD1	CASSFTGQGSYEQYF	TGTGCCAGCAGCTTTACGGGACAGGGCTCCTACGAGCAGTACTTC
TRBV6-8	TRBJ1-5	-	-	CASRPGQVGYQPQHF	TGTGCCAGCAGACCGGGACAAGTAGGATATCAGCCCCAGCATTTT
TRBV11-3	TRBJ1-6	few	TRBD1	CASSWDRVISPLHF	TGTGCCAGCAGCTGGGACAGGGTGATATCACCCCTCCACTTT
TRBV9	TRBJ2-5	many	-	CASSVVNGETQYF	TGTGCCAGCAGCGTAGTGAACGGAGAGACCCAGTACTTC
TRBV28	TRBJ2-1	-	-	CASTFGGGSYNEQFF	TGTGCCAGCACTTTTGGTGGAGGCTCCTACAATGAGCAGTTCTTC
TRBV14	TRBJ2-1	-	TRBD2	CASSPLASEQFF	TGTGCCAGCAGCCCACTAGCGTCAGAGCAGTTCTTC
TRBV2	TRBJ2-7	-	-	CASREASYEQYF	TGTGCCAGCAGGGAAGCTTCCTACGAGCAGTACTTC
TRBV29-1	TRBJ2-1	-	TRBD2	CSGGTSLMKQFF	TGCAGCGGCGGGACTAGCCTAATGAAGCAGTTCTTC
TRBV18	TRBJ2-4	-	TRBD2	CASSPLGLDSNIQYF	TGTGCCAGCTCACCCCTCGGACTAGATTCAAACATTCAGTACTTC
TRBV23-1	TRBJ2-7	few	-	CASSPGTGREQYF	TGCGCCAGCAGCCCCGGGACCGGACGCGAGCAGTACTTC
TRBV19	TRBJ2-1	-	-	CASSIQRANNEQFF	TGTGCCAGTAGTATCCAACGCGCCAACAATGAGCAGTTCTTC
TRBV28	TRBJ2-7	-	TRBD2	CASSFSLAGGSEQYF	TGTGCCAGCAGTTTTTCGCTAGCGGGAGGGTCCGAGCAGTACTTC